Sequencing of this T cell receptor (beta chain) was carried out in a study of T cells expressing NK-cell markers. A 5'RACE template switching approach incorporating UMIs was used to make TCR beta cDNA. From its re-call of the 5' RACE reads, TCRdb lists each CDR3 protein once, without DNA. Recorded for this sample: around 470,000 distinct CDR3 sequences. CDR1 MNHNS and CDR2 SASEGT come from the germline V gene. The CDR3 is made up of 17 amino acids. As to this clonotype: Its specificity is not known.

Study conclusions and caveats: Nothing established the HCMV specificity of expanded NKG2C+ T cell clones.

Sequencing was carried out using blood T cells: a sorted CD56 or NKG2C T cell subset, CD4+ or CD8+ T cells, or bulk PBMC T cells (not recorded which). This receptor was taken from a woman aged 50 to 60 in good health. The gene calls are TRBV6-1 and TRBJ2-3; TCRdb's D call of TRBD1 is untestable without DNA. CDR3 sequence: CASSPRAWGAQIDTQYF.